This T cell receptor (beta chain) was obtained from a study of T cell responses to AZD1222 COVID-19 vaccine. Findings of the study overall: Among AZD1222 vaccinees, only six were seropositive at baseline.

Trimming removed 7 bases at V and 1 base at J, with 16 bases between. Germline CDR1 is MNHNY and CDR2 is SVGAGI (reference sequence). The CDR3 runs 15 residues. TCRdb keeps only in-frame clones here, not all; method: immunoSEQ multiplex PCR. The table includes about 150,000 clones, 80% to 95% detected once. It was second doses at about 4 or about 12 weeks that were pooled. As for this clone: Its antigen is still unknown.

The sequence was collected from an adult who received the AZD1222 COVID-19 vaccine. The sequencing used peripheral blood, collected 28 days after the second AZD1222 dose. This sequence joins TRBV6-6 and TRBJ1-2, with no clear D. CDR3 sequence: CASNQPTTYNYGYTF. Here the CDR3 DNA reads TGTGCCAGCAATCAGCCAACAACGTATAACTATGGCTACACCTTC.